The entry below describes one T cell receptor beta chain. No antigen is known for it. Germline assignment: CDR1 MDHEN and CDR2 SYDVKM. V trimming: 4 bases; J trimming: 1 base; junction bases outside the gene matches: 11. The CDR3 is made up of 17 amino acids. The sample comes from a study of T-cell reconstitution after alpha-beta-depleted transplantation in children. Study-level findings and limits: From newly produced T cells came most of the T-cell counts and diversity one year after transplant.

The TCRbeta library was prepared with unique molecular identifiers. TCRdb fed the PCR reads into MiXCR, producing one record per CDR3 protein. The table includes 400,000 to 450,000 distinct CDR3 sequences, roughly 43% detected once. The V and J genes are TRBV28 and TRBJ1-1; 8 nucleotides line up with TRBD1. The TCR comes from a girl aged 2-10 years with aplastic anemia, due to receive a stem cell transplant. Sequencing was performed on PBMCs, taken before TCRalphabeta/CD19-depleted stem cell transplant. The CDR3: CASSSYTSGTGNTEAFF. The CDR3 bases are TGTGCCAGCAGTTCCTATACCTCTGGGACAGGGAACACTGAAGCTTTCTTT. The entire variable domain, with the rest obtained from reference TRBV28 and TRBJ1-1, is as follows: DVKVTQSSRYLVKRTGEKVFLECVQDMDHENMFWYRQDPGLGLRLIYFSYDVKMKEKGDIPEGYSVSREKKERFSLILESASTNQTSMYLCASSSYTSGTGNTEAFFGQGTRLTVV.